This T cell receptor (beta chain) is drawn from a study of OX40 agonist ivuxolimab in advanced cancers. Turning to the study itself: Six ivuxolimab dose levels, 0.01 to 10 mg/kg, were given intravenously every 2 weeks. Dose-escalation cases comprised hepatocellular carcinoma, melanoma, renal cell or head and neck cancer.

Individuals having autoimmune disease history or systemic immunosuppression were not enrolled. The CDR3 length is 13 residues. Germline lookup yields CDR1 MDHEN and CDR2 SYDVKM. Deletions cut 5 bases from V and 0 bases from J, with 5 bases between. TCRdb keeps only in-frame clones here, not all; method: immunoSEQ multiplex PCR. The sample comprises about 61,000 clones, around 89% of which are singletons, and approximately 2% rests with the top ten. The receptor comes from an adult with an advanced solid tumor such as melanoma, head and neck, liver or kidney cancer. Sequencing was performed on CD4+ or CD8+ T cells sorted from blood, taken in a trial of the OX40 agonist ivuxolimab. The chain carries TRBV28 and TRBJ1-5, with D hard to call. CDR3 DNA: TGTGCCAGCAGTCAATATAGCAATCAGCCCCAGCATTTT. Its protein is CASSQYSNQPQHF.